This record looks at one TCR beta chain sequence and its context. What it binds is not known. RNA extraction was followed by reverse transcription into cDNA, which acted as the sequencing template. Using immunoSEQ multiplex PCR, the repertoire was profiled, and TCRdb retains in-frame clones only, with some absent. The table has about 140,000 clones, about 85% seen once. Treatment defined: oral pan-JAK inhibitor, 5-10 mg twice daily. This sample is part of a study of CD8+ T cells in alopecia areata. Study at large: Those patients who were treated received oral tofacitinib, which was given at 5 to 10 mg twice daily for moderate-to-severe alopecia areata. Overall study findings and caveats: Within the top 100, expanded CD8+ clones significantly decreased with tofacitinib, as did scalp clonality.

Germline CDR1 is SQVTM and CDR2 is ANQGSEA. The V gene lost 7 bases and the J gene lost 5 bases, with 11 bases spanning the gap. There are 11 residues in the CDR3. V and J are TRBV29-1 and TRBJ1-1; D perhaps matches TRBD1 (6 bases). The specimen comprised CD8+ T cells sorted from blood, sampled at week 4, from a patient treated with tofacitinib. This clonotype originated in a human donor with alopecia areata. The CDR3 DNA is TGCAGCGCTAACAGGGATACTGAAGCTTTCTTT. Translation gives CSANRDTEAFF.